The T cell receptor (beta chain) under discussion was sequenced for a study of cytomegalovirus exposure and HLA in healthy donors. Study-wide results and limits: Many donors shared some public TCRs, even though most TCR sequences were rare. Most subjects had HLA-A and HLA-B alleles reportedly predicted accurately by TCR beta sequences.

A word on this clone: Its specificity is unknown.

The study ran its PCR with 60 Vbeta and 13 Jbeta primers. Clones were read by immunoSEQ multiplex PCR, and TCRdb kept only the in-frame ones, dropping some. The table has 150,000 to 200,000 clones, roughly four fifths seen once. Among the donors, all were healthy bone marrow donors. V shed 1 base and J 4 bases; nucleotides not matched to a gene: 6. Germline CDR1 LGHNA, CDR2 YNFKEQ. The CDR3 is 16 amino acids. This TCR was sampled from a man in his forties or fifties in good health and CMV-seronegative. V usage is TRBV4-2 and J usage is TRBJ2-1; the match to TRBD1 covers 8 bases. Sequences were obtained from PBMCs. The CDR3 here is CASSQGQDRVYNEQFF. The CDR3, as DNA: TGTGCCAGCAGCCAAGGCCAGGACAGGGTTTACAATGAGCAGTTCTTC.